Listed here is a single T cell receptor beta chain. Antigen specificity is unknown. This CDR3 has 15 amino acids. In germline, CDR1 is SGDLS, CDR2 YYNGEE. V lost 5 bases and J 2 bases, leaving 17 bases between the germline ends. This entry is derived from a study of OX40 agonist ivuxolimab in advanced cancers. Turning to the study itself: Ivuxolimab, which is an agonistic anti-OX40 (CD134) antibody, was administered to the patients. Allowance was made for prior anti-PD-1, anti-PD-L1 or anti-CTLA-4 therapy, and roughly 40% had some. General study findings and limits: Expanded peripheral T-cell antigen specificity went undetermined. Certain nonresponding patients likewise had low normalized T-cell clonal expansion.

Measured with immunoSEQ multiplex PCR; TCRdb has only the in-frame clones, and not every one. The sample has over 60,000 clones, around 90% seen once. This clonotype originated in an adult with an advanced solid tumor such as melanoma, head and neck, liver or kidney cancer. The specimen was CD4+ or CD8+ T cells sorted from blood, collected in a trial of the OX40 agonist ivuxolimab. The gene calls are TRBV9 and TRBJ2-7, with D perhaps assigned TRBD1 or TRBD2 (5 bases each). The CDR3 sequence is CASSRTGTATYEQYF. CDR3 nucleotides: TGTGCCAGCAGTCGTACCGGGACGGCTACCTACGAGCAGTACTTC. Looking up the rest from reference TRBV9 and TRBJ2-7 gives the full variable domain: DSGVTQTPKHLITATGQRVTLRCSPRSGDLSVYWYQQSLDQGLQFLIQYYNGEERAKGNILERFSAQQFPDLHSELNLSSLELGDSALYFCASSRTGTATYEQYFGPGTRLTVT.